This passage covers 3 T cell receptor beta chains from one sample sequenced in a study of metastatic and nonmetastatic thyroid tumors. Using MiXCR, TCRdb re-called clones from the PCR reads. This table holds over 20,000 clones, around 15% found once. Each patient came to thyroid surgery without any prior treatment (of any kind). Sequenced: blood. Every receptor here comes from a female donor with papillary thyroid cancer or a benign thyroid nodule (not recorded which). Some clones in this sample may be carry-over from other donors' samples.

This clone was recorded at least ten times. The rearrangement links TRBV2 to TRBJ2-7, with D possibly matching TRBD2 (5 bases). This CDR3 spans 13 amino acids. The V end lost 8 bases, the J end lost 0 bases, and 11 bases lay between the germline ends. The germline V gene has CDR1 SNHLY and CDR2 FYNNEI. CDR3 loop: CASSRTFSYEQYF. CDR3 bases: TGTGCCAGCTCCAGGACTTTCTCCTACGAGCAGTACTTC.

This clone has a count of ten or more. The CDR3 region has the DNA TGTGCCAGCAGTTCCGGGACAGGGGCCATCACCGGGGAGCTGTTTTTT. Its protein product is CASSSGTGAITGELFF. The rearrangement links TRBV27 to TRBJ2-2; TRBD1 matches 10 bases. Germline CDR1 MNHEY, CDR2 SMNVEV (reference sequence). This CDR3 contains 16 residues. Trimming cost V 4 bases and J 4 bases; bases outside gene matches: 6.

This clone was picked up many times. V is TRBV19 and J is TRBJ2-5, with D tentatively TRBD2 (6 bases). V gave up 6 bases and J gave up 4 bases, with 12 bases separating them. The CDR3 loop spans 13 amino acids. The germline gives CDR1 LNHDA, CDR2 SQIVND (reference sequence). The DNA of the CDR3 is TGTGCCAGTAGCCTAGCGCGGGGAGAGACCCAGTACTTC. Translated: CASSLARGETQYF.